What follows is one T cell receptor beta chain and its context. Its antigen is currently not known. No base-level quality is on record; no much larger clone is a single base apart. The data are from a study of control samples from healthy donors and cancer patients (dated by TCRdb to about 2020). The junction carries 18 bases between V and J, which are trimmed by 3 bases and 0 bases respectively. CDR1 ENHRY and CDR2 SYGVKD are derived from the germline V gene. The CDR3 holds 18 amino acids from the cysteine to the phenylalanine. Only the CDR3 region is kept as DNA, spanning 54 bases read in frame from base 1. The library was generated by the immunoSEQ multiplex PCR assay. The table comes from immuneACCESS by way of TCRdb, which keeps in-frame sequences with V and J called. Part of the clones is missing from these tables; in studies checked, under half for an unresolved V gene and the rest for unknown reasons. The sample profile shows around 80,000 clones; more than 70% of them were found once. The ten top clones hold around 20% of the sample.

The sequence joins TRBV10-3 to TRBJ2-1, with TRBD2 tentatively as D gene (6 bases match). The TCR was taken from a man aged 50-59 years in good health. Material for sequencing was blood. The sequence in DNA is TGTGCCATCAGTGATCGAGTGAGCGGGCTTAGCTCCTACAATGAGCAGTTCTTC. It translates to CAISDRVSGLSSYNEQFF.